These T cell receptor beta chains were read from a single sample in a study of cytomegalovirus exposure and HLA in healthy donors. Clones were read by immunoSEQ multiplex PCR, and TCRdb kept only the in-frame ones, dropping some. The repertoire holds some 150,000 clones, around 80% seen once, with about 4.5% in the top ten. Sequences were obtained from PBMCs. The receptors were gathered from a man under 40 in good health and CMV-seronegative. CDR3s include the opening cysteine and the closing phenylalanine or tryptophan. The D gene is left open where the match is weak. Where a row states a size, it is once, few, many or the class of an expanded clone; other rows omit it.

DNA	CDR3	length	D	V	J	size
TGCGCCAGCAGCTTGATAAGCGGGAGCACAGATACGCAGTATTTT	CASSLISGSTDTQYF	15	-	TRBV5-1	TRBJ2-3	-
TGTGCCAGCAGCTTAATCGGACTAGCGGGAGGCCTCGGGGAGCTGTTTTTT	CASSLIGLAGGLGELFF	17	TRBD2	TRBV7-8	TRBJ2-2	-
TGTGCCAGCAGCTGGAAGGGAGGGGGAGGCACTGAAGCTTTCTTT	CASSWKGGGGTEAFF	15	-	TRBV7-9	TRBJ1-1	once
TGCGCCAGCAGCCCTTGGGACACTGACACCGGGGAGCTGTTTTTT	CASSPWDTDTGELFF	15	-	TRBV5-1	TRBJ2-2	-
TGTGCCAGCAGTCGAGGGGGCGCGGATCAGCCCCAGCATTTT	CASSRGGADQPQHF	14	TRBD1	TRBV6-5	TRBJ1-5	-
TGTGCCAGCAGCGTAGGGCAGGACTACGAGCAGTACTTC	CASSVGQDYEQYF	13	-	TRBV9	TRBJ2-7	once
TGCAGCGTTGAATATCTAGGAGAGCAGTACTTC	CSVEYLGEQYF	11	-	TRBV29-1	TRBJ2-7	-
TGTGCCAGCAGCTTAGGGGACAGCTACGAGCAGTACTTC	CASSLGDSYEQYF	13	TRBD1	TRBV11-2	TRBJ2-7	-
TGTGCCATCCGGGACACCTATGGCTACACCTTC	CAIRDTYGYTF	11	-	TRBV28	TRBJ1-2	-
TGTGCCAGCTCACCACGGACAGAACCTTCTAACTATGGCTACACCTTC	CASSPRTEPSNYGYTF	16	-	TRBV18	TRBJ1-2	-
TGTGCCAGCAGCCCGCTGGGAGATCAGCCCCAGCATTTT	CASSPLGDQPQHF	13	-	TRBV7-9	TRBJ1-5	once
TGTGCCAGCAGTTCTGGGGGCAGGGACGAAAAACTGTTTTTT	CASSSGGRDEKLFF	14	-	TRBV28	TRBJ1-4	few
TGTGCCAGCAGCAACGACTTGGGTAGCACTGAAGCTTTCTTT	CASSNDLGSTEAFF	14	-	TRBV21-1	TRBJ1-1	-
TGTGCCAGCAGTCCCCGGGGGACCTACGAGCAGTACTTC	CASSPRGTYEQYF	13	-	TRBV27	TRBJ2-7	-
TGCGCCAGCAGCTCCACAACAGGGCAAACTAATGAAAAACTGTTTTTT	CASSSTTGQTNEKLFF	16	-	TRBV5-1	TRBJ1-4	-
TGTGTCAGCCGCGGCCCGGGACAGGGACCCAATCAGCCCCAGCATTTT	CVSRGPGQGPNQPQHF	16	TRBD1	TRBV2	TRBJ1-5	-
TGTGCCAGCAGTCCCGGGACTTACTCCTACGAGCAGTACTTC	CASSPGTYSYEQYF	14	-	TRBV6-1	TRBJ2-7	-
TGTGCCAGCAGCTTAGGAGAGTACAATGAGCAGTTCTTC	CASSLGEYNEQFF	13	-	TRBV7-9	TRBJ2-1	-
TGTGCCAGCAGTTTAGGAACGTGGAGGAATGGGCCGAACACTGAAGCTTTCTTT	CASSLGTWRNGPNTEAFF	18	-	TRBV27	TRBJ1-1	-
TGTGCCAGCAGCTTTGGACTAGCGGGCCAAGGAGAGACCCAGTACTTC	CASSFGLAGQGETQYF	16	TRBD2	TRBV7-9	TRBJ2-5	few
TGTGCAAGTCGCCCCATGTCAGGGCCAGCAACTAATGAAAAACTGTTTTTT	CASRPMSGPATNEKLFF	17	-	TRBV12-2	TRBJ1-4	-
TGTGCCAGCAGTCTTGGGACATTCCCTGAAGCTTTCTTT	CASSLGTFPEAFF	13	-	TRBV11-1	TRBJ1-1	few
TGTGCCAGTAGCGGGAGCTCCTACAATGAGCAGTTCTTC	CASSGSSYNEQFF	13	TRBD2	TRBV7-3	TRBJ2-1	-
TGTGCCATCTCTGAGGAGGAACCGAACACCGGGGAGCTGTTTTTT	CAISEEEPNTGELFF	15	-	TRBV10-3	TRBJ2-2	-
TGTGCCAGCAGCTTAGGACACAGCACAGATACGCAGTATTTT	CASSLGHSTDTQYF	14	-	TRBV7-2	TRBJ2-3	few
TGTGCCAGCAGCACAGGGGCACCCTACGAGCAGTACTTC	CASSTGAPYEQYF	13	TRBD1	TRBV7-9	TRBJ2-7	-
TGTGCCAGCAGCCCCAGGGGGGATTACAATGAGCAGTTCTTC	CASSPRGDYNEQFF	14	-	TRBV27	TRBJ2-1	-
TGTGCCAGCAGCCTCCCCCCGTCGGGCAATCAGCCCCAGCATTTT	CASSLPPSGNQPQHF	15	-	TRBV28	TRBJ1-5	-
TGTGCCAGCAGTTTGGGGACAACCTATGGCTACACCTTC	CASSLGTTYGYTF	13	-	TRBV28	TRBJ1-2	-
TGTGCCAGCAGCCCCTCGGGTGAGTTCACTGAAGCTTTCTTT	CASSPSGEFTEAFF	14	-	TRBV6-5	TRBJ1-1	-
TGTGCCAGCACCCGACTCTCGACAGGGGGTTTGAACACTGAAGCTTTCTTT	CASTRLSTGGLNTEAFF	17	TRBD1	TRBV27	TRBJ1-1	-
TGCGCCAGCAGCTTGCTGCAGGCCGGTTCGAACACTGAAGCTTTCTTT	CASSLLQAGSNTEAFF	16	-	TRBV5-1	TRBJ1-1	-
TGTGCCAGCAGTTTGCCGAGACAACTCTACGAGCAGTACTTC	CASSLPRQLYEQYF	14	-	TRBV28	TRBJ2-7	-
TGTGCCAGCAGCTCGGCCCCACCCGGGACTAGCGACGAGCAGTACTTC	CASSSAPPGTSDEQYF	16	TRBD2	TRBV7-8	TRBJ2-7	few
TGTGCCAGCAGCCCAACCAGGGCTGCGAACACTGAAGCTTTCTTT	CASSPTRAANTEAFF	15	-	TRBV7-9	TRBJ1-1	-
TGTGCCAGCAGTGGGACAGGGGGTAGCACAGATACGCAGTATTTT	CASSGTGGSTDTQYF	15	TRBD1	TRBV6-4	TRBJ2-3	-
TGTGCCAGCAGTCCCCCCGGGACTCTCAAGGGGTACGAGCAGTACTTC	CASSPPGTLKGYEQYF	16	-	TRBV28	TRBJ2-7	-
TGTGCCAGCAGCCCCTCAGGGGGCCATGGCTACACCTTC	CASSPSGGHGYTF	13	TRBD1	TRBV6-5	TRBJ1-2	-
TGTGCCAGCAGTCTCGTACAGGGGGCAATAGATACGCAGTATTTT	CASSLVQGAIDTQYF	15	TRBD1	TRBV27	TRBJ2-3	-
TGTGCCAGCAGTCCCTCTACAGGGGGCAATCAGCCCCAGCATTTT	CASSPSTGGNQPQHF	15	TRBD1	TRBV28	TRBJ1-5	-
TGTGCCAGCAGCGTAGGACAGGAATTTTCACCCCTCCACTTT	CASSVGQEFSPLHF	14	-	TRBV9	TRBJ1-6	once
TGTGCCACCAGCAGAGAGGCACCAATGAACACTGAAGCTTTCTTT	CATSREAPMNTEAFF	15	-	TRBV15	TRBJ1-1	-
TGTGCCAGCAGCGCCGGGACAGGGAACGACAATGAGCAGTTCTTC	CASSAGTGNDNEQFF	15	TRBD1	TRBV5-6	TRBJ2-1	few
TGTGCCAGCAGCTCTACTGAGACCCAGTACTTC	CASSSTETQYF	11	-	TRBV7-2	TRBJ2-5	-
TGCGCCAGCAGCCAAGTTTCAACTATGAACACTGAAGCTTTCTTT	CASSQVSTMNTEAFF	15	-	TRBV4-1	TRBJ1-1	few
TGTGCCAGCAGCGTAACTAGCGCTTCTAGCACAGATACGCAGTATTTT	CASSVTSASSTDTQYF	16	TRBD2	TRBV11-3	TRBJ2-3	-
TGTGCCAGCAGAATTGCTCCCCGGACAGACTATGGCTACACCTTC	CASRIAPRTDYGYTF	15	-	TRBV21-1	TRBJ1-2	-
TGTGCCAGCAGGTCGGCGGGGTTAGGCAATCAGCCCCAGCATTTT	CASRSAGLGNQPQHF	15	-	TRBV5-4	TRBJ1-5	once
TGTGCCAGTAGTATATTCCCCGGAGACAGTTTCAATCAGCCCCAGCATTTT	CASSIFPGDSFNQPQHF	17	-	TRBV19	TRBJ1-5	once
TGTGCCAGCGGACTAGCGGGAGGTGGGGAGCTGTTTTTT	CASGLAGGGELFF	13	TRBD2	TRBV2	TRBJ2-2	-
TGCAGCGTTGCTGGACAGGCGAGTGGCTACACCTTC	CSVAGQASGYTF	12	TRBD1	TRBV29-1	TRBJ1-2	few
TGTGCCAGTAGTATCTTACTAGCGAGCTCCTACGAGCAGTACTTC	CASSILLASSYEQYF	15	TRBD2	TRBV19	TRBJ2-7	few
TGCAGCGCAAGGACATCGAACACTGAAGCTTTCTTT	CSARTSNTEAFF	12	-	TRBV29-1	TRBJ1-1	-
TGTGCCAGCAGTGCTAACCTCCGGGGGGCCCTCCACTTT	CASSANLRGALHF	13	-	TRBV6-4	TRBJ1-6	-
TGTTCCAGCAGCTTCCCTAGCGGGAGTGGACGAGAGACCCAGTACTTC	CSSSFPSGSGRETQYF	16	TRBD2	TRBV7-9	TRBJ2-5	-
TGTGCCAGCAGCTTACCCCGCGGGGGAGGGGGAGATACGCAGTATTTT	CASSLPRGGGGDTQYF	16	-	TRBV7-9	TRBJ2-3	-
TGTGCCAGCAGCTTGGGACAGGAGCCTACAGATACGCAGTATTTT	CASSLGQEPTDTQYF	15	-	TRBV5-4	TRBJ2-3	-